These T cell receptor beta chains were read from a single sample in a study of T cell responses to AZD1222 COVID-19 vaccine. Generated by immunoSEQ multiplex PCR, the TCRdb table keeps only in-frame clones and is missing some. In the table there are over 150,000 clones, approximately 90% of which are singletons. Sequencing used peripheral blood, obtained on day 0 of AZD1222 vaccination. All receptors derive from an adult in good health. CDR3s include the opening cysteine and the closing phenylalanine or tryptophan. D genes are given only for firm matches. Clone sizes are given selectively: once, few, many, or a class where the clone is expanded.

j_call: TRBJ2-7
d_call: NA
v_call: TRBV19
clone_size: few
cdr3_aa: CASSPGGSYEQYF
cdr3_nt: TGTGCCAGTAGCCCCGGCGGGTCCTACGAGCAGTACTTC

j_call: TRBJ2-7
d_call: TRBD2
v_call: TRBV6-5
clone_size: NA
cdr3_aa: CASSYNRAGGYEQYF
cdr3_nt: TGTGCCAGCAGTTACAATCGAGCGGGGGGCTACGAGCAGTACTTC

j_call: TRBJ2-1
d_call: TRBD2
v_call: TRBV19
clone_size: NA
cdr3_aa: CASAWGTSAYNEQFF
cdr3_nt: TGTGCCAGTGCCTGGGGGACTAGCGCTTACAATGAGCAGTTCTTC

j_call: TRBJ2-7
d_call: NA
v_call: TRBV5-6
clone_size: NA
cdr3_aa: CASSLAGSPPFHEQYF
cdr3_nt: TGTGCCAGCAGCTTGGCGGGGTCACCTCCTTTCCACGAGCAGTACTTC

j_call: TRBJ1-5
d_call: TRBD1
v_call: TRBV5-4
clone_size: NA
cdr3_aa: CASSRDRTNQPQHF
cdr3_nt: TGTGCCAGCAGTAGGGACAGGACTAATCAGCCCCAGCATTTT

j_call: TRBJ2-5
d_call: NA
v_call: TRBV6-5
clone_size: NA
cdr3_aa: CASEPNRDGQETQYF
cdr3_nt: TGTGCCAGCGAGCCCAACCGGGACGGCCAAGAGACCCAGTACTTC

j_call: TRBJ2-3
d_call: TRBD2
v_call: TRBV9
clone_size: NA
cdr3_aa: CASSVALGTSGTLSTDTQYF
cdr3_nt: TGTGCCAGCAGCGTAGCTCTGGGGACTAGCGGGACCCTAAGCACAGATACGCAGTATTTT

j_call: TRBJ1-2
d_call: NA
v_call: TRBV6-1
clone_size: NA
cdr3_aa: CASSESFWNGYTF
cdr3_nt: TGTGCCAGCAGTGAATCCTTTTGGAATGGCTACACCTTC

j_call: TRBJ1-4
d_call: NA
v_call: TRBV29-1
clone_size: NA
cdr3_aa: CSVRKQLNEKLFF
cdr3_nt: TGCAGCGTCAGGAAGCAGTTAAATGAAAAACTGTTTTTT

j_call: TRBJ1-5
d_call: NA
v_call: TRBV28
clone_size: NA
cdr3_aa: CASSFRYSNQPQHF
cdr3_nt: TGTGCCAGCAGTTTTCGCTATAGCAATCAGCCCCAGCATTTT

j_call: TRBJ2-1
d_call: NA
v_call: TRBV6-5
clone_size: NA
cdr3_aa: CASSLVARNEQFF
cdr3_nt: TGTGCCAGCAGTCTGGTCGCGCGAAATGAGCAGTTCTTC

j_call: TRBJ2-5
d_call: NA
v_call: TRBV6-5
clone_size: once
cdr3_aa: CASSSRDGSLETQYF
cdr3_nt: TGTGCCAGCAGTTCCCGTGATGGGTCCTTAGAGACCCAGTACTTC

j_call: TRBJ1-1
d_call: NA
v_call: TRBV13
clone_size: NA
cdr3_aa: CASSPPVNTEAFF
cdr3_nt: TGTGCCAGCAGCCCCCCTGTGAACACTGAAGCTTTCTTT

j_call: TRBJ1-5
d_call: NA
v_call: TRBV5-1
clone_size: NA
cdr3_aa: CASSPGGRDQPQHF
cdr3_nt: TGCGCCAGCAGTCCCGGGGGAAGGGATCAGCCCCAGCATTTT

j_call: TRBJ2-1
d_call: TRBD1
v_call: TRBV4-2
clone_size: NA
cdr3_aa: CASSSGTDLRSYNEQFF
cdr3_nt: TGTGCCAGCAGCTCCGGGACAGATTTGCGCTCCTACAATGAGCAGTTCTTC

j_call: TRBJ2-7
d_call: NA
v_call: TRBV2
clone_size: NA
cdr3_aa: CASSPNTVWPPGEQYF
cdr3_nt: TGTGCCAGCAGCCCCAACACCGTTTGGCCTCCTGGCGAGCAGTACTTC

j_call: TRBJ2-7
d_call: TRBD1
v_call: TRBV19
clone_size: NA
cdr3_aa: CASSWDRSYEQYF
cdr3_nt: TGTGCCAGTAGTTGGGACAGATCCTACGAGCAGTACTTC

j_call: TRBJ1-2
d_call: NA
v_call: TRBV11-2
clone_size: NA
cdr3_aa: CASSLADSVAFNYGYTF
cdr3_nt: TGTGCCAGCAGCTTGGCGGACAGTGTAGCATTTAACTATGGCTACACCTTC

j_call: TRBJ1-3
d_call: TRBD1
v_call: TRBV7-9
clone_size: NA
cdr3_aa: CASSPPDRGSGNTIYF
cdr3_nt: TGTGCCAGCAGCCCCCCCGACAGGGGCTCTGGAAACACCATATATTTT

j_call: TRBJ2-2
d_call: TRBD1
v_call: TRBV15
clone_size: once
cdr3_aa: CATSPHFVGTATGELFF
cdr3_nt: TGTGCCACCAGCCCCCATTTTGTTGGGACAGCCACCGGGGAGCTGTTTTTT

j_call: TRBJ2-3
d_call: TRBD2
v_call: TRBV7-7
clone_size: NA
cdr3_aa: CASSLGKRGGNTDTQYF
cdr3_nt: TGTGCTAGCAGCTTAGGGAAGCGGGGGGGCAACACAGATACGCAGTATTTT

j_call: TRBJ2-6
d_call: NA
v_call: TRBV7-6
clone_size: NA
cdr3_aa: CASSPQGTAGANVLTF
cdr3_nt: TGTGCCAGCAGCCCTCAGGGGACGGCGGGGGCCAACGTCCTGACTTTC

j_call: TRBJ1-6
d_call: NA
v_call: TRBV19
clone_size: NA
cdr3_aa: CASSSDRYNSPLHF
cdr3_nt: TGTGCCAGTAGTTCCGACAGGTATAATTCACCCCTCCACTTT

j_call: TRBJ2-7
d_call: NA
v_call: TRBV11-2
clone_size: NA
cdr3_aa: CASSLADYEQYF
cdr3_nt: TGTGCCAGCAGCTTAGCCGACTACGAGCAGTACTTC

j_call: TRBJ1-5
d_call: NA
v_call: TRBV30
clone_size: NA
cdr3_aa: CAWRVKGNPNQPQHF
cdr3_nt: TGTGCCTGGAGAGTAAAGGGTAATCCCAATCAGCCCCAGCATTTT

j_call: TRBJ1-5
d_call: NA
v_call: TRBV6-1
clone_size: few
cdr3_aa: CASRELRWSSNQPQHF
cdr3_nt: TGTGCCAGCAGGGAACTCAGGTGGAGTAGCAATCAGCCCCAGCATTTT

j_call: TRBJ2-3
d_call: NA
v_call: TRBV9
clone_size: NA
cdr3_aa: CASSVALASQDTQYF
cdr3_nt: TGTGCCAGCAGCGTAGCTCTAGCGAGCCAAGATACGCAGTATTTT

j_call: TRBJ1-2
d_call: NA
v_call: TRBV9
clone_size: NA
cdr3_aa: CASSVNPMNPYGYTF
cdr3_nt: TGTGCCAGCAGCGTAAACCCGATGAACCCCTATGGCTACACCTTC

j_call: TRBJ2-7
d_call: NA
v_call: TRBV28
clone_size: NA
cdr3_aa: CASSPKGTPGFYEQYF
cdr3_nt: TGTGCCAGCAGTCCTAAGGGGACACCGGGATTCTACGAGCAGTACTTC

j_call: TRBJ1-1
d_call: NA
v_call: TRBV15
clone_size: NA
cdr3_aa: CATSRRPQGWVTEAFF
cdr3_nt: TGTGCCACCAGCAGAAGACCACAGGGATGGGTCACTGAAGCTTTCTTT

j_call: TRBJ1-4
d_call: NA
v_call: TRBV27
clone_size: NA
cdr3_aa: CASSLQGAEKLFF
cdr3_nt: TGTGCCAGCAGTTTACAAGGGGCTGAAAAACTGTTTTTT

j_call: TRBJ1-1
d_call: NA
v_call: TRBV9
clone_size: once
cdr3_aa: CASSPSTPSRQQAFF
cdr3_nt: TGTGCCAGCAGCCCAAGCACCCCCTCACGGCAACAAGCTTTCTTT

j_call: TRBJ1-2
d_call: TRBD1
v_call: TRBV9
clone_size: NA
cdr3_aa: CASSVARDRNPRVGTGYTF
cdr3_nt: TGTGCCAGCAGCGTAGCTAGGGACAGGAACCCTCGAGTGGGGACTGGCTACACCTTC

j_call: TRBJ2-3
d_call: TRBD2
v_call: TRBV6-5
clone_size: NA
cdr3_aa: CASRLSGGDSDTQYF
cdr3_nt: TGTGCCAGCAGGCTTAGCGGGGGGGACTCAGATACGCAGTATTTT

j_call: TRBJ1-2
d_call: NA
v_call: TRBV4-3
clone_size: NA
cdr3_aa: CASSRRTGPYGYTF
cdr3_nt: TGCGCCAGCAGCCGCCGTACGGGCCCCTATGGCTACACCTTC

j_call: TRBJ2-7
d_call: NA
v_call: TRBV7-9
clone_size: NA
cdr3_aa: CASSLDRAEQYF
cdr3_nt: TGTGCCAGCAGCTTAGACAGGGCCGAGCAGTACTTC

j_call: TRBJ1-4
d_call: NA
v_call: TRBV3-1/TRBV3-2
clone_size: NA
cdr3_aa: CASSLTGAEKLFF
cdr3_nt: TGTGCCAGCAGCCTGACCGGAGCGGAAAAACTGTTTTTT

j_call: TRBJ1-1
d_call: NA
v_call: TRBV7-6
clone_size: NA
cdr3_aa: CASSSRGGNTEAFF
cdr3_nt: TGTGCCAGCAGCTCGAGGGGTGGGAACACTGAAGCTTTCTTT

j_call: TRBJ1-1
d_call: NA
v_call: TRBV4-1
clone_size: NA
cdr3_aa: CASMTHYGVTEAFF
cdr3_nt: TGCGCCAGCATGACCCACTACGGGGTTACTGAAGCTTTCTTT

j_call: TRBJ1-5
d_call: NA
v_call: TRBV19
clone_size: NA
cdr3_aa: CASSGVVSNQPQHF
cdr3_nt: TGTGCCAGTAGTGGGGTTGTCAGCAATCAGCCCCAGCATTTT